One sample yielded the 30 T cell receptor beta chains listed below, sequenced in a study of monozygotic twins with inflammatory bowel disease. For each CDR3 protein, TCRdb gives one entry from its re-call of the 5' RACE reads, without DNA. This repertoire includes some 450,000 distinct CDR3 sequences. Sequencing was carried out using blood. The source of these receptors is a human donor with ulcerative colitis or Crohn's disease, or a healthy co-twin of an affected twin (not recorded which).

The genes are TRBV20-1 and TRBJ2-2. Germline V gives CDR1 DFQATT, CDR2 SNEGSKA (reference sequence). The CDR3 contains 14 residues. Here the CDR3 reads CSASPQENTGELFF.

The CDR3 sequence is CASSSSPDTEAFF. The chain is built from TRBV5-5 and TRBJ1-1. CDR1 and CDR2 from the germline V gene are SGHKS and YYEKEE (reference sequence). The CDR3 covers 13 residues.

The chain has TRBV6-5 and TRBJ2-1; TCRdb's D call, TRBD1, is unchecked because there is no DNA. The CDR3 covers 14 residues. The V gene's germline CDR1 is MNHEY and CDR2 SVGAGI. CDR3 sequence: CASSYERGTNEQFF.

The chain is built from TRBV6-5 and TRBJ2-7; TCRdb's D call of TRBD1 is untestable without DNA. Germline assignment: CDR1 MNHEY and CDR2 SVGAGI. CDR3 length equals 16 residues. CDR3 sequence: CASSSYQGGGSYEQYF.

This chain uses TRBV7-2 with TRBJ2-1; the TCRdb D gene call, TRBD2, has no DNA to confirm it. Germline CDR1 is SGHTA and CDR2 is FQGNSA. This CDR3 contains 16 residues. The CDR3 here is CASSPTGRVGSREQFF.

The chain joins TRBV7-2 to TRBJ2-2; the TCRdb call, TRBD1, lacks DNA for checking. Germline CDR1 SGHTA, CDR2 FQGNSA. The CDR3 has 16 residues. Here the CDR3 reads CASSPHGGRGTGELFF.

The chain recombines TRBV12-3 or TRBV12-4 with TRBJ2-3; TCRdb calls TRBD2, which cannot be checked without DNA. This CDR3 contains 15 residues. The CDR3 sequence: CASRGTSGVADTQYF.

The rearrangement links TRBV7-2 to TRBJ2-5; checking the TCRdb D call of TRBD1 is not possible without DNA. Germline loops: CDR1 SGHTA, CDR2 FQGNSA. The CDR3 covers 12 residues. CDR3 region: CASSFFPGTQYF. Full variable domain (remainder filled in from reference TRBV7-2 and TRBJ2-5): GAGVSQSPSNKVTEKGKDVELRCDPISGHTALYWYRQSLGQGLEFLIYFQGNSAPDKSGLPSDRFSAERTGGSVSTLTIQRTQQEDSAVYLCASSFFPGTQYFGPGTRLLVL.

The J gene is TRBJ1-6, the V gene TRBV9. Germline V lookup: CDR1 SGDLS, CDR2 YYNGEE. The CDR3 extends over 15 amino acids. The CDR3 reads CASSDLDGYNSPLHF.

The gene calls are TRBV15 and TRBJ2-7; TCRdb proposes TRBD2, but this gene call is untestable without DNA. The CDR3 covers 15 residues. The germline V gene has CDR1 LNHNV and CDR2 YYDKDF (reference sequence). CDR3 protein: CATSKEGGSSYEQYF.

This chain joins TRBV7-2 and TRBJ2-2; TCRdb gives TRBD1 as the D gene, but with no DNA this cannot be confirmed. The CDR3 spans 15 residues. CDR1 is SGHTA and CDR2 is FQGNSA in the germline V gene. The CDR3 spells CASSLGGVHTGELFF.

This sequence joins TRBV18 and TRBJ2-5; lacking DNA, the TRBD1 call made by TCRdb goes unchecked. CDR3 length: 14 residues. Per germline, CDR1 KGHSH and CDR2 LQKENI. CDR3 loop: CASSQTEVQETQYF. The full variable domain, rest sourced from reference TRBV18 and TRBJ2-5, is NAGVMQNPRHLVRRRGQEARLRCSPMKGHSHVYWYRQLPEEGLKFMVYLQKENIIDESGMPKERFSAEFPKEGPSILRIQQVVRGDSAAYFCASSQTEVQETQYFGPGTRLLVL.

The CDR3 sequence: CSASIISSGTDTQYF. The V and J genes are TRBV20-1 and TRBJ2-3. This CDR3 is built from 15 residues. Germline CDR1 and CDR2: DFQATT and SNEGSKA (reference sequence).

The chain employs TRBV20-1 and TRBJ2-2; absent DNA, TCRdb's TRBD1 call cannot be checked. CDR3 length: 13 residues. Germline V gene lookup returns CDR1 DFQATT and CDR2 SNEGSKA (reference sequence). The CDR3 loop is CSARDRGFGELFF.

This rearrangement joins TRBV20-1 to TRBJ2-2. This CDR3 contains 13 residues. CDR1 and CDR2 from the germline V gene are DFQATT and SNEGSKA (reference sequence). The CDR3 here is CSARLENTGELFF.

The rearrangement links TRBV24-1 to TRBJ1-1; TCRdb returns TRBD1, unconfirmable since there is no DNA. The length of the CDR3 is 16 residues. The germline V gene encodes CDR1 KGHDR and CDR2 SFDVKD. CDR3 loop: CATSAGRLTGGTEAFF.

The chain recombines TRBV10-3 with TRBJ2-1; TCRdb returns TRBD2, unconfirmable since there is no DNA. Germline V gives CDR1 ENHRY, CDR2 SYGVKD. The CDR3 has 15 residues. The CDR3 reads CAISAASGGAREQFF.

V is TRBV7-7 and J is TRBJ2-2; TCRdb calls TRBD1, which cannot be checked without DNA. Germline V gene lookup returns CDR1 SSHAT and CDR2 FNYEAQ (reference sequence). CDR3 length: 15 amino acids. CDR3 loop: CASSPRDRANGELFF.

This chain connects TRBV6-1 to TRBJ2-3; TCRdb gives TRBD1 as the D gene, but with no DNA this cannot be confirmed. Germline V gives CDR1 MNHNS, CDR2 SASEGT. The CDR3 runs 15 residues. The CDR3 loop reads CASSPLGGSKDTQYF.

The chain employs TRBV28 and TRBJ1-2; there is no DNA to check the TCRdb D call of TRBD1. The germline V gene encodes CDR1 MDHEN and CDR2 SYDVKM. This CDR3 region has 15 residues. CDR3 in amino acids: CASRFRPPAVYGYTF.

The chain joins TRBV18 to TRBJ2-7. The length of the CDR3 is 14 residues. Looked up from germline, CDR1 is KGHSH and CDR2 is LQKENI. The CDR3 sequence: CASSPQERSYEQYF.

The V gene is TRBV11-2, the J gene TRBJ2-3; TCRdb picks TRBD2, but there is no DNA to check that call. The CDR3 sequence is 14 residues long. CDR1 and CDR2 from the germline V gene are SGHAT and FQNNGV. The CDR3 sequence: CASSLTSGGDTQYF.

This chain connects TRBV10-3 to TRBJ1-1; without DNA, the TCRdb call of TRBD1 cannot be checked. This CDR3 has 13 residues. The germline CDR1 and CDR2 sequences are ENHRY and SYGVKD. CDR3 in amino acids: CAISESITGSAFF.

The chain recombines TRBV6-2 or TRBV6-3 with TRBJ2-2; no DNA is available, so the TRBD1 call from TCRdb remains unchecked. The germline V gene encodes CDR1 MNHEY and CDR2 SVGEGT. The CDR3 has 17 residues. The CDR3: CASSYTPGQGNTGELFF.

This chain uses TRBV5-1 with TRBJ2-3; no DNA is available, so the TRBD1 call from TCRdb remains unchecked. This CDR3 is built from 17 residues. The germline CDR1 and CDR2 sequences are SGHRS and YFSETQ. The CDR3 reads CASSLADGTEPTDTQYF.

The chain recombines TRBV30 with TRBJ2-3. This CDR3 comprises 13 residues. Germline V gives CDR1 GTSNPN, CDR2 SVGIG (reference sequence). The CDR3 here is CAWSVPFMDTQYF.

This rearrangement joins TRBV10-3 to TRBJ2-1. Germline CDR1 is ENHRY and CDR2 is SYGVKD. This CDR3 is built from 13 residues. CDR3 in amino acids: CAISVDTSGEQFF.

The genes are TRBV19 and TRBJ2-5; TCRdb gives TRBD1 as the D gene, but with no DNA this cannot be confirmed. The germline V gene encodes CDR1 LNHDA and CDR2 SQIVND (reference sequence). This CDR3 is built from 14 residues. Here the CDR3 reads CASSRDRDQETQYF.

The V gene is TRBV3-1, the J gene TRBJ2-2; as DNA is missing, the TRBD2 call by TCRdb cannot be tested. The CDR3 has 15 amino acids. Germline CDR1 LGHDT, CDR2 YNNKEL (reference sequence). The CDR3 reads CASSPWSGALGELFF.

V gene TRBV7-2 combines with J gene TRBJ2-3. CDR1 and CDR2 (germline): SGHTA, FQGNSA. The CDR3 spans 15 residues. The chain's CDR3 is CASSLSQDRRNTQYF.